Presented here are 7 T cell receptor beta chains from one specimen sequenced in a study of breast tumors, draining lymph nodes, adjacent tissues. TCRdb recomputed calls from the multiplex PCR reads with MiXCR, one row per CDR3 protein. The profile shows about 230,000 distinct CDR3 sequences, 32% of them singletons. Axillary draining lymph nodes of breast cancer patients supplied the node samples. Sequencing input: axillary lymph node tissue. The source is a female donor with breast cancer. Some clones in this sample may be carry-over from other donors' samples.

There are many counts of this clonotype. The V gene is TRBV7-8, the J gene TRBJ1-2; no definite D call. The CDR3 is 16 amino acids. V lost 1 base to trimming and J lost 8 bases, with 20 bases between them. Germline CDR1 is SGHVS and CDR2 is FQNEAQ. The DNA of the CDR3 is TGTGCCAGCAGCTTAGAGGGCCCCAATACGCCTTACGGCTACACCTTC. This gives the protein CASSLEGPNTPYGYTF.

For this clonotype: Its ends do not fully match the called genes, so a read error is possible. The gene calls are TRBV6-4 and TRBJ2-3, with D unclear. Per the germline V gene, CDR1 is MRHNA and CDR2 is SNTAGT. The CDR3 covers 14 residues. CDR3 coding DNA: TGTGCCAGCAGCCAGGACCATCCCACAGACACGCAGTATTTT. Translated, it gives CASSQDHPTDTQYF.

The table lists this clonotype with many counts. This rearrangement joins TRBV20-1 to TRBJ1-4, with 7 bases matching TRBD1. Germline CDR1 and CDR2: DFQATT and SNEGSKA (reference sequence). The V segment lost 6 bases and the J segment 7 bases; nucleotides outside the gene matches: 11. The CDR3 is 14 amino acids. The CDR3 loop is CSASRDSQFEKLFF. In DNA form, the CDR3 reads TGCAGTGCCTCAAGGGACAGCCAGTTTGAAAAACTGTTTTTT.

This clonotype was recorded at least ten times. The CDR3 coding sequence is TGTGCCAGCAGCTTGGCCTGGGACAGGAGCCAAGAGACCCAGTACTTC. Residues: CASSLAWDRSQETQYF. The chain employs TRBV5-5 and TRBJ2-5; 8 nucleotides line up with TRBD1. V lost 0 bases, J lost 1 base, and 5 bases stayed unmatched. The germline V gene has CDR1 SGHKS and CDR2 YYEKEE (reference sequence). The CDR3 sequence is 16 residues long.

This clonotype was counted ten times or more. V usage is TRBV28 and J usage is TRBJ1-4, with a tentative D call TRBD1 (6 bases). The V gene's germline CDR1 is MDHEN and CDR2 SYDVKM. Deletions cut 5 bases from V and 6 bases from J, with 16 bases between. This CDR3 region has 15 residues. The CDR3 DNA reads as TGTGCCAGCAGTCTCAGGACAGCCCCCTATGAAAAACTGTTTTTT. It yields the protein CASSLRTAPYEKLFF.

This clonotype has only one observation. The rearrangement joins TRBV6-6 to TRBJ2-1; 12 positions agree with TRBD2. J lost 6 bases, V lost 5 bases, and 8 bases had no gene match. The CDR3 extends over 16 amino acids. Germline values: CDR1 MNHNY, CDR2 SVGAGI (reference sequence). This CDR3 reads CASSDPRLAGVNEQFF. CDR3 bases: TGTGCCAGCAGTGACCCGAGACTAGCGGGAGTCAATGAGCAGTTCTTC.

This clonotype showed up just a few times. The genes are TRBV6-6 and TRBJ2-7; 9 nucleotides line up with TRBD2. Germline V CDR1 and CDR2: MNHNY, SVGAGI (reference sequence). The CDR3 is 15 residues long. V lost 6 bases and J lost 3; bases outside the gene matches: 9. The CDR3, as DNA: TGTGCCAGCAGCCTCTTAGCGGGAGCGCGCTACGAGCAGTACTTC. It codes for CASSLLAGARYEQYF.